These 22 T cell receptor beta chains were sequenced from one sample in a study of blood T cell repertoires in COVID-19. Here immunoSEQ multiplex PCR was the method, and the copy in TCRdb shows in-frame clones only, minus some. The sample records 100,000 to 150,000 clones, around 85% being singletons. Input material: peripheral blood. These receptor sequences come from a man aged 25 to 40 with COVID-19, enrolled during active disease.

The V call is TRBV19, the J call TRBJ1-1; D uncertain. Trimming stripped 9 bases from V and 9 bases from J, with 14 bases between. Germline assignment: CDR1 LNHDA and CDR2 SQIVND (reference sequence). This CDR3 comprises 11 residues. In DNA form, the CDR3 reads TGTGCCAGCCGAACGGGAGATAAAGCTTTCTTT. The encoded protein is CASRTGDKAFF.

V is TRBV14 and J is TRBJ2-1; 11 bases align to TRBD2. This CDR3 comprises 15 residues. V lost 1 base to trimming and J lost 8 bases; unmatched junction nucleotides: 4. The germline V gene encodes CDR1 SGHDN and CDR2 FVKESK. DNA of the CDR3: TGTGCCAGCAGCCAAGCTAGCGGGGGGCTATATGAGCAGTTCTTC. Its protein is CASSQASGGLYEQFF.

The chain couples TRBV4-1 to TRBJ2-7; TRBD2 might be the D (6 bases). The germline V gene encodes CDR1 MGHRA and CDR2 YSYEKL. This CDR3 region has 15 residues. The V gene lost 6 bases and the J gene lost 4 bases, with 19 bases spanning the gap. The CDR3 reads CASRTKPGAEYEQYF. The DNA for the CDR3 is TGCGCCAGCAGAACAAAACCGGGAGCGGAATACGAGCAGTACTTC.

V and J are TRBV13 and TRBJ2-3, with 8 bases lining up with TRBD1. Trimming took 6 bases from V and 3 from J; bases not matched to a gene: 2. The CDR3 sequence is 13 residues long. Germline V gives CDR1 PRHDT, CDR2 FYEKMQ (reference sequence). Here the CDR3 reads CASRQGATDTQYF. For the CDR3, the DNA is TGTGCCAGCAGGCAGGGGGCGACAGATACGCAGTATTTT.

This chain links TRBV7-2 with TRBJ2-7, with 8 bases identical to TRBD2. The CDR3 runs 16 residues. Germline V CDR1 and CDR2: SGHTA, FQGNSA. The J segment lost 0 bases and the V segment lost 5 bases, leaving 9 bases of the junction unmatched. The CDR3 protein is CASSPLGLAGSYEQYF. CDR3 DNA sequence: TGTGCCAGCAGCCCTCTCGGACTAGCAGGCTCCTACGAGCAGTACTTC.

The genes are TRBV5-1 and TRBJ1-1; D is unclear. Germline CDR1 and CDR2: SGHRS and YFSETQ. Deletions cut 7 bases from V and 1 base from J, with 11 bases between. The CDR3 runs 13 residues. CDR3 sequence: CASHEGRNTEAFF. The CDR3 DNA is TGCGCCAGCCATGAGGGCAGGAACACTGAAGCTTTCTTT.

The chain recombines TRBV12-3 or TRBV12-4 with TRBJ1-5; no clear D gene. CDR3 length: 13 amino acids. With 6 bases removed from V and 2 bases from J, the gap between germline ends came to 8 bases. CDR3 sequence: CASSPSRNQPQHF. CDR3 bases: TGTGCCAGCAGCCCGAGTCGCAATCAGCCCCAGCATTTT.

V usage is TRBV14 and J usage is TRBJ2-7, with D perhaps matching TRBD2 (5 bases). There are 15 residues in the CDR3. V lost 1 base, J lost 1 base, and 11 bases lay in between. The germline CDR1 and CDR2 sequences are SGHDN and FVKESK. CDR3 in amino acids: CASSQGPGISYEQYF. The CDR3 nucleotides read TGTGCCAGCAGCCAAGGGCCCGGGATATCCTACGAGCAGTACTTC.

This clone was counted a few times. V usage is TRBV18 and J usage is TRBJ1-1; TRBD1 is a possible D gene (5 bases). CDR1 and CDR2 (germline): KGHSH, LQKENI. This CDR3 region has 14 residues. V lost 0 bases to trimming and J lost 1 base, with 6 bases between them. Here the CDR3 reads CASSPPDRNTEAFF. CDR3 nucleotides: TGTGCCAGCTCACCACCAGACAGGAACACTGAAGCTTTCTTT.

This chain uses TRBV9 with TRBJ2-1; no clear D gene. The length of the CDR3 is 14 residues. The ends were cut back, 0 bases at V and 9 bases at J, with 13 bases in the middle. Germline lookup yields CDR1 SGDLS and CDR2 YYNGEE. The CDR3 region has the DNA TGTGCCAGCAGCGTAGGGCAGGCAGTGCGTGAGCAGTTCTTC. Its protein product is CASSVGQAVREQFF. Complete variable domain (other parts from reference TRBV9 and TRBJ2-1): DSGVTQTPKHLITATGQRVTLRCSPRSGDLSVYWYQQSLDQGLQFLIQYYNGEERAKGNILERFSAQQFPDLHSELNLSSLELGDSALYFCASSVGQAVREQFFGPGTRLTVL.

This chain links TRBV19 with TRBJ1-1, with 9 positions matching TRBD1. After removal of 4 bases from V and 4 bases from J, the junction contained 4 bases not matched to a gene. The CDR3 consists of 14 residues. The germline V gene has CDR1 LNHDA and CDR2 SQIVND (reference sequence). In DNA form, the CDR3 reads TGTGCCAGTAGTACCGGGACAGGGATCACTGAAGCTTTCTTT. It yields the protein CASSTGTGITEAFF. The whole variable domain, filled in from reference TRBV19 and TRBJ1-1, reads DGGITQSPKYLFRKEGQNVTLSCEQNLNHDAMYWYRQDPGQGLRLIYYSQIVNDFQKGDIAEGYSVSREKKESFPLTVTSAQKNPTAFYLCASSTGTGITEAFFGQGTRLTVV.

The chain employs TRBV12-3 or TRBV12-4 and TRBJ1-6, with a possible D match to TRBD1 (5 bases). V lost 5 bases, J lost 14 bases, and 13 bases lay in between. This CDR3 has 12 residues. The CDR3 bases are TGTGCCAGCAGTCCCGGGGGTTGGGCCCTCCACTTT. Its protein product is CASSPGGWALHF.

The chain couples TRBV2 to TRBJ2-3; D unclear. V was trimmed by 6 bases and J by 6 bases, leaving 7 bases between them. The germline CDR1 and CDR2 sequences are SNHLY and FYNNEI. The CDR3 has 11 residues. The CDR3 DNA reads as TGTGCCAGCAGGAGGTCGGATACGCAGTATTTT. Translated, it gives CASRRSDTQYF.

The chain employs TRBV7-9 and TRBJ2-7, with D possibly matching TRBD2 (5 bases). The CDR3 is 14 amino acids. V was cut by 6 bases and J by 6 bases, with 18 bases left in between. CDR1 is SEHNR and CDR2 is FQNEAQ in the germline V gene (reference sequence). The CDR3 DNA reads as TGTGCCAGCAGTCCGACTTCCGATGGAGGCGAGCAGTACTTC. It translates to CASSPTSDGGEQYF.

The V gene is TRBV27, the J gene TRBJ1-5; TRBD1 agrees at 8 bases. V was clipped by 3 bases and J by 0 bases; unmatched bases: 10. Germline-derived CDR1 and CDR2 are MNHEY and SMNVEV (reference sequence). This CDR3 comprises 18 residues. The CDR3 DNA follows: TGTGCCAGCAGTTTCTTAGGGACAGGAGATTATAGCAATCAGCCCCAGCATTTT. Translating gives CASSFLGTGDYSNQPQHF.

V gene TRBV4-2 combines with J gene TRBJ2-2; 11 bases are shared with TRBD2. The CDR3 loop spans 17 amino acids. V gave up 4 bases and J gave up 4 bases; unmatched junction bases: 8. Germline loops: CDR1 LGHNA, CDR2 YNFKEQ. CDR3 loop: CASSRLAGGSGTGELFF. CDR3 DNA sequence: TGTGCCAGCAGCCGATTAGCGGGAGGGTCGGGCACCGGGGAGCTGTTTTTT.

The chain has TRBV2 and TRBJ2-6; 10 bases map to TRBD1. There are 15 residues in the CDR3. V lost 8 bases to trimming and J lost 4 bases; unmatched junction nucleotides: 5. The V gene's germline CDR1 is SNHLY and CDR2 FYNNEI. CDR3 in DNA: TGTGCCAGCCGACAGGGGGCGATCGGGGCCAACGTCCTGACTTTC. Its translation is CASRQGAIGANVLTF.

There are a few counts of this clone. The chain links TRBV7-9 to TRBJ1-6, with 9 bases lining up with TRBD1. J was trimmed by 8 bases and V by 5 bases; bases with no gene match: 4. CDR1 and CDR2 from the germline V gene are SEHNR and FQNEAQ (reference sequence). The CDR3 has 14 amino acids. The chain's CDR3 is CASSRTGADSPLHF. CDR3 sequence (DNA): TGTGCCAGCAGCCGGACAGGGGCCGATTCACCCCTCCACTTT.

V gene TRBV18 combines with J gene TRBJ1-1; D gene unclear. This CDR3 is built from 15 residues. Trimming left V 1 base short and J 1 base short, with 10 bases between. CDR1 KGHSH and CDR2 LQKENI come from the germline V gene. The CDR3 here is CASSPREGRNTEAFF. The CDR3 DNA reads TGTGCCAGCTCACCACGAGAGGGCAGGAACACTGAAGCTTTCTTT.

The CDR3 loop reads CASEAGEGSGAQYF. In nucleotides, the CDR3 is TGCGCCAGCGAAGCGGGAGAAGGTAGCGGGGCGCAGTACTTC. The genes are TRBV5-1 and TRBJ2-7, with TRBD2 identical over 8 bases. This CDR3 region has 14 residues. Germline CDR1 reads SGHRS; CDR2 reads YFSETQ. V was pared by 7 bases and J by 9 bases, with 15 bases of the junction left unmatched.

This chain uses TRBV7-9 with TRBJ2-3; weak D call: TRBD2 (5 bases). Trimming left V 1 base short and J 4 bases short, with 18 bases between. The CDR3 consists of 17 residues. The germline V gene encodes CDR1 SEHNR and CDR2 FQNEAQ (reference sequence). CDR3 residues: CASSLVERVRVADTQYF. CDR3 DNA: TGTGCCAGCAGCTTAGTGGAGAGGGTTAGGGTCGCAGATACGCAGTATTTT.

Only one count was recorded for this clone. The chain uses TRBV13 and TRBJ2-3; 7 positions agree with TRBD1. The CDR3 contains 16 residues. The trim removed 1 base at V and 1 base at J, leaving 5 bases unmatched. CDR1 is PRHDT and CDR2 is FYEKMQ in the germline V gene (reference sequence). The CDR3 loop reads CASSLEGGQRTDTQYF. As DNA, the CDR3 is TGTGCCAGCAGCTTAGAAGGGGGACAGCGCACAGATACGCAGTATTTT.